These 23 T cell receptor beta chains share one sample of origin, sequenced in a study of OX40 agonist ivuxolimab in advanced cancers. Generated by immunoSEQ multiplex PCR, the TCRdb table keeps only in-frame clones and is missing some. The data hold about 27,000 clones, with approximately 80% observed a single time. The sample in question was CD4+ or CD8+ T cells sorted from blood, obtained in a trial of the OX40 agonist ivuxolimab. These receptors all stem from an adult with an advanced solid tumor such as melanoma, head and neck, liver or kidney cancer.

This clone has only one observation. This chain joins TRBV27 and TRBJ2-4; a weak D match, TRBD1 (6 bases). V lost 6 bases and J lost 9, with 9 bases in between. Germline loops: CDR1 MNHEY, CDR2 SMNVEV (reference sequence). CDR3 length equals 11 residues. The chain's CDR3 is CASRSGAIQYF. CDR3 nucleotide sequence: TGTGCCAGCAGATCAGGGGCCATTCAGTACTTC.

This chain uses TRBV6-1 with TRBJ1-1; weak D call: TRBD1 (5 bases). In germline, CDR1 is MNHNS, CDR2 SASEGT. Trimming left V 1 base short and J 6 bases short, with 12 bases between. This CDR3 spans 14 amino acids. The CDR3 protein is CASSEVGLGAEAFF. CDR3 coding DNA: TGTGCCAGCAGTGAAGTGGGGCTTGGCGCTGAAGCTTTCTTT.

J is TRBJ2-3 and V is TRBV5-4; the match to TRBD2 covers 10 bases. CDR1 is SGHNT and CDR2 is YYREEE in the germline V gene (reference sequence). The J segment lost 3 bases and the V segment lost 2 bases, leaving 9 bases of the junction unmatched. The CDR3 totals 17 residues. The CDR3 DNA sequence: TGTGCCAGCAGCTTAGGGCTAGCGGGGGTGGGTACAGATACGCAGTATTTT. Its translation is CASSLGLAGVGTDTQYF.

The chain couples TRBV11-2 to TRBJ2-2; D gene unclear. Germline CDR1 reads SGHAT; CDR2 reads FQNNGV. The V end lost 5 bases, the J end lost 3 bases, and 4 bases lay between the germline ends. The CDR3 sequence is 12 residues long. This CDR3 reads CASSLDTGELFF. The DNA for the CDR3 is TGTGCCAGCAGCCTCGACACCGGGGAGCTGTTTTTT.

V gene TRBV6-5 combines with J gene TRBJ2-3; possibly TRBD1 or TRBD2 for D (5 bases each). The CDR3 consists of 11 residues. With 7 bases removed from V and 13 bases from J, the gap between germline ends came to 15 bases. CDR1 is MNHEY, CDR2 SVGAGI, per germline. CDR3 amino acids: CASIYQGVKYF. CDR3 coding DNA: TGTGCCAGCATCTATCAGGGAGTGAAGTATTTT.

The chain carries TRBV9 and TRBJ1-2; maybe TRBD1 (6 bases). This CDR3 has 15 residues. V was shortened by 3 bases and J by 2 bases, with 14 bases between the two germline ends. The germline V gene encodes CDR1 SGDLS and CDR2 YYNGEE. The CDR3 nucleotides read TGTGCCAGCAGCGGAGAGAGGCAGGGGAACTATGGCTACACCTTC. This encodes CASSGERQGNYGYTF.

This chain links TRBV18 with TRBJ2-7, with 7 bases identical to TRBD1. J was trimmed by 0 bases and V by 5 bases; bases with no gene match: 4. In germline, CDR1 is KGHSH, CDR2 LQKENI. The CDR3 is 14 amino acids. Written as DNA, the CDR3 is TGTGCCAGCTCATCGGACAGGTCCTCCTACGAGCAGTACTTC. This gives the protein CASSSDRSSYEQYF.

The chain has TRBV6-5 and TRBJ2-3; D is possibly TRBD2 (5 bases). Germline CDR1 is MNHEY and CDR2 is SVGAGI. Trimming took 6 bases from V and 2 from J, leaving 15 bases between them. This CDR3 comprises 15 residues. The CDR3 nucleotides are TGTGCCAGCAGCCCTGGACTTATCTTCACAGATACGCAGTATTTT. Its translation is CASSPGLIFTDTQYF.

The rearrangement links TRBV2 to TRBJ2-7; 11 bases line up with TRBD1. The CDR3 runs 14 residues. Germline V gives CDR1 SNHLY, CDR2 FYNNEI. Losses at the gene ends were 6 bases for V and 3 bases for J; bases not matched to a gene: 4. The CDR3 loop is CASRVGTGGYEQYF. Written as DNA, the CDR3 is TGTGCCAGCAGGGTCGGGACAGGGGGCTACGAGCAGTACTTC.

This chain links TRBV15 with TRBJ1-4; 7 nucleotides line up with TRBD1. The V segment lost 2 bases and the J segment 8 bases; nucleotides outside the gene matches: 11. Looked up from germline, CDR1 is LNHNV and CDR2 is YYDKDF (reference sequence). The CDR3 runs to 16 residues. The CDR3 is CATSRKIQGKEEKLFF. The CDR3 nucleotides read TGTGCCACCAGCAGAAAAATACAGGGGAAGGAAGAAAAACTGTTTTTT.

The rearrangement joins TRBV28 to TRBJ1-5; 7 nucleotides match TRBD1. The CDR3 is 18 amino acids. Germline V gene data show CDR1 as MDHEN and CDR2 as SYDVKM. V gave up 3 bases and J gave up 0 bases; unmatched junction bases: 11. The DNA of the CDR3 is TGTGCCAGCAGTTTTCCGGGACAGATTCCTCATAGCAATCAGCCCCAGCATTTT. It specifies CASSFPGQIPHSNQPQHF.

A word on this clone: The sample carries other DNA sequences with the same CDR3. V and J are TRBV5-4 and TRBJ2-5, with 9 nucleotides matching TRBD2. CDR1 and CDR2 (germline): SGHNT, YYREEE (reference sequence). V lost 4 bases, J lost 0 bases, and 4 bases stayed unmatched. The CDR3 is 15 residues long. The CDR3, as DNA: TGTGCCAGCAGCGGGAGACTAGCGGACCAAGAGACCCAGTACTTC. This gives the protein CASSGRLADQETQYF.

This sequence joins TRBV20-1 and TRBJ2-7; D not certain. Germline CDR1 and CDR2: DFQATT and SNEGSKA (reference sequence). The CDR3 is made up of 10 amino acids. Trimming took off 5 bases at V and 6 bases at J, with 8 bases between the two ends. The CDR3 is CSARFGEQYF. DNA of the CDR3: TGCAGTGCTCGGTTCGGCGAGCAGTACTTC.

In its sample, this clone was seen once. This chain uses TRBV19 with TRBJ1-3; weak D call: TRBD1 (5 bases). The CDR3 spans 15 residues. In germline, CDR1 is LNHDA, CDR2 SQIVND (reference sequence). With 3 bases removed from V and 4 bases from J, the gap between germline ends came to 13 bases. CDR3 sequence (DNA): TGTGCCAGTAGTATCGGCTCAGGGTACGGAAACACCATATATTTT. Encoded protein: CASSIGSGYGNTIYF.

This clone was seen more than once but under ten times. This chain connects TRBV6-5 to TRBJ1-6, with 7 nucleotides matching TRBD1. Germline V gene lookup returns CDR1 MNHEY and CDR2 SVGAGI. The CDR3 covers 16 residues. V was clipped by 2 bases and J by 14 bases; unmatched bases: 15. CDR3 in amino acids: CASSYDIPGQAEALHF. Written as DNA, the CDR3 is TGTGCCAGCAGTTACGACATTCCCGGACAGGCTGAGGCCCTCCACTTT.

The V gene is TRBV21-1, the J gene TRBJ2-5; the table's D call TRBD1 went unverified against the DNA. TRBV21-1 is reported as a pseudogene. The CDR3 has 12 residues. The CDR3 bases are TGTGCCAGCCGCTACAGGGTGGAGACCCAGTACTTC. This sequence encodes CASRYRVETQYF.

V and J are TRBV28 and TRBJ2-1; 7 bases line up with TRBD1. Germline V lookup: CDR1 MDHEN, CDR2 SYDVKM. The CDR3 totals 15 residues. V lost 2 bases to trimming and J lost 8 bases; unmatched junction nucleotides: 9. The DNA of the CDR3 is TGTGCCAGCAGTTTAGGTAGACAGGGTACGTATGAGCAGTTCTTC. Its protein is CASSLGRQGTYEQFF.

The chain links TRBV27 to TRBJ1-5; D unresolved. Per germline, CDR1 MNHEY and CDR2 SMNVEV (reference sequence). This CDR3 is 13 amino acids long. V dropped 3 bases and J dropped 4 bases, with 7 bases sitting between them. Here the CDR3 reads CASSLDVNQPQHF. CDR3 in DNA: TGTGCCAGCAGTTTGGACGTAAATCAGCCCCAGCATTTT.

CDR3 amino acids: CASTYFRDRELFF. CDR3 DNA sequence: TGTGCCAGCACCTACTTCCGGGACAGGGAGCTGTTTTTT. The J gene is TRBJ2-2, the V gene TRBV13; maybe TRBD1 (6 bases). The V gene lost 7 bases and the J gene lost 9 bases, with 15 bases spanning the gap. CDR3 length equals 13 residues. The V gene's germline CDR1 is PRHDT and CDR2 FYEKMQ (reference sequence). Together with reference TRBV13 and TRBJ2-2, the CDR3 gives the full variable domain: AAGVIQSPRHLIKEKRETATLKCYPIPRHDTVYWYQQGPGQDPQFLISFYEKMQSDKGSIPDRFSAQQFSDYHSELNMSSLELGDSALYFCASTYFRDRELFFGEGSRLTVL.

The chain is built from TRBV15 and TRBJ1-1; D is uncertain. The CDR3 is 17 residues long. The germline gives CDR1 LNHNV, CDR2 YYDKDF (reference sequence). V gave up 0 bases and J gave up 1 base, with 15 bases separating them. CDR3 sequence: CATSRDRLSIPNTEAFF. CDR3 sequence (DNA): TGTGCCACCAGCAGAGATCGTCTCAGCATACCGAACACTGAAGCTTTCTTT.

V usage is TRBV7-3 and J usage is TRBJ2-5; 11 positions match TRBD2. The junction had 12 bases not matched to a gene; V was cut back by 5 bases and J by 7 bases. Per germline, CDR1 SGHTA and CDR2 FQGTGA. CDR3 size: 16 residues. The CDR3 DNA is TGTGCCAGCAGCCCGCCGGGTAGCGGGGGGGGGTGGACCCAGTACTTC. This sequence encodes CASSPPGSGGGWTQYF. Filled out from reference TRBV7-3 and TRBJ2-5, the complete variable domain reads GAGVSQTPSNKVTEKGKYVELRCDPISGHTALYWYRQSLGQGPEFLIYFQGTGAADDSGLPNDRFFAVRPEGSVSTLKIQRTERGDSAVYLCASSPPGSGGGWTQYFGPGTRLLVL.

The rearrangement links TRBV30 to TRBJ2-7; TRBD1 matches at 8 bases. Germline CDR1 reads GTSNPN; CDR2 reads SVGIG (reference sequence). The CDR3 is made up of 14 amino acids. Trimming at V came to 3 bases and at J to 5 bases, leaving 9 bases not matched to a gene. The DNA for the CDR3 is TGTGCCTGGAGAAGTGGACAGGGACACGACGAGCAGTACTTC. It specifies CAWRSGQGHDEQYF.

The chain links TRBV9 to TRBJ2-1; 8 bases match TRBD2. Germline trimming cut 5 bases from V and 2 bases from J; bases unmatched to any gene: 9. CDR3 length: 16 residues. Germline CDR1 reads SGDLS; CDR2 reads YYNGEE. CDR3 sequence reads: CASSQAGTRTYNEQFF. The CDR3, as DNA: TGTGCCAGCAGTCAAGCCGGGACTAGGACCTACAATGAGCAGTTCTTC.